The clone carrying this T cell receptor beta chain was seen only once. The data belong to a study of blood T cell repertoires in COVID-19. The CDR3 sequence is 17 residues long. CDR1 is LNHNV, CDR2 YYDKDF, per germline (reference sequence). The junction had 6 bases not matched to a gene; V was cut back by 0 bases and J by 1 base. The table came from immunoSEQ multiplex PCR; TCRdb's copy has only in-frame clones and leaves some out. The sample carries about 300,000 clones, more than 80% recorded once. This chain connects TRBV15 to TRBJ2-1; 7 nucleotides line up with TRBD2. The sample consisted of peripheral blood. The sequence was collected from a woman between 50 and 59 years old with COVID-19, enrolled during active disease. CDR3 bases: TGTGCCACCAGCAGAGATGTAACTAGCGAATCCTACAATGAGCAGTTCTTC. Translation gives CATSRDVTSESYNEQFF.